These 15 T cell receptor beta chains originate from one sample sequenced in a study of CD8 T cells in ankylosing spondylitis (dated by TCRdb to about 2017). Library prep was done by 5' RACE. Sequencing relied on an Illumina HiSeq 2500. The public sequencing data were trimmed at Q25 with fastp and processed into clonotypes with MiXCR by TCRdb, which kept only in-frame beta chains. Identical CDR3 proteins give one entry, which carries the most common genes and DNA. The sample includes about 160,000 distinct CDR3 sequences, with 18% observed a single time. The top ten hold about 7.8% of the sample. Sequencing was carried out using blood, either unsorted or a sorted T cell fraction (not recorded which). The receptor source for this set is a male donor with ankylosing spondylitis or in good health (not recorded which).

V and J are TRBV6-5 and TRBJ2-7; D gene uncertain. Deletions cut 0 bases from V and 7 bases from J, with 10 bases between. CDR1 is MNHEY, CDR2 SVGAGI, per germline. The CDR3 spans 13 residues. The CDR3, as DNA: TGTGCCAGCAGTTACTCTGACCAGGAAGAGCAGTACTTC. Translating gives CASSYSDQEEQYF.

The CDR3 DNA reads as TGCAGCGTTCAGACAGGGTCGGGTCAGCCCCAGCATTTT. It codes for CSVQTGSGQPQHF. The rearrangement uses TRBV29-1 and TRBJ1-5; 7 bases agree with TRBD1. Germline V gene lookup returns CDR1 SQVTM and CDR2 ANQGSEA. V lost 5 bases to trimming and J lost 6 bases; unmatched junction nucleotides: 7. The CDR3 contains 13 residues.

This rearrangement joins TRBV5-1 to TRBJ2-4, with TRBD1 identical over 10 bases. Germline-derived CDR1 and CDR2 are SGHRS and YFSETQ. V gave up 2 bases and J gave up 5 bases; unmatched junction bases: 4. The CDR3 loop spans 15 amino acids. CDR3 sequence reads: CASSFDGTGENIQYF. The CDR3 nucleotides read TGCGCCAGCAGCTTTGACGGGACAGGGGAAAACATTCAGTACTTC.

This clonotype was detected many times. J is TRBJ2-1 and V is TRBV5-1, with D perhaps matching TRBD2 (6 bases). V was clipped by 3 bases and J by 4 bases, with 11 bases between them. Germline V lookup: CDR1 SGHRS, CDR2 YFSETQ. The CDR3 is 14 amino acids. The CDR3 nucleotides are TGCGCCAGCAGCTCGGGCGGGACGTACAATGAGCAGTTCTTC. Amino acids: CASSSGGTYNEQFF.

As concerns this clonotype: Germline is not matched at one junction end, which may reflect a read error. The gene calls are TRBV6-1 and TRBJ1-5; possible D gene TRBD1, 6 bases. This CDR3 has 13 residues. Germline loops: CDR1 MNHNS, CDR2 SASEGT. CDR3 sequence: CASSPQGGQPKHF. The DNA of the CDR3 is TGTGCCAGCAGTCCACAGGGTGGTCAGCCCAAGCATTTT.

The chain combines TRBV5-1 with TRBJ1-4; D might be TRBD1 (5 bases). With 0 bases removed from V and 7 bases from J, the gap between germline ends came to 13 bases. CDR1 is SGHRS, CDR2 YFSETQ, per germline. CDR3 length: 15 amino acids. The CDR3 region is CASSLVAGESEKLFF. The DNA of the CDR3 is TGCGCCAGCAGCTTGGTGGCGGGGGAGAGTGAAAAACTGTTTTTT.

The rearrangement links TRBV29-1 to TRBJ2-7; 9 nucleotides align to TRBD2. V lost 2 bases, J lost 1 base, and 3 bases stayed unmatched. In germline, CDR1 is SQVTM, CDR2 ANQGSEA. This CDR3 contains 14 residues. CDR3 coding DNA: TGCAGCGTTGAATCTAGCGGGACGTCCTACGAGCAGTACTTC. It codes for CSVESSGTSYEQYF.

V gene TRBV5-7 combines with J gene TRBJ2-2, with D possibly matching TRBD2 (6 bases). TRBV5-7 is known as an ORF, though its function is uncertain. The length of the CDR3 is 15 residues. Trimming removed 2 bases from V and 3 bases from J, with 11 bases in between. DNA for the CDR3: TGTGCCAGCAGCTTCTGGGGGACTGACACCGGGGAGCTGTTTTTT. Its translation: CASSFWGTDTGELFF.

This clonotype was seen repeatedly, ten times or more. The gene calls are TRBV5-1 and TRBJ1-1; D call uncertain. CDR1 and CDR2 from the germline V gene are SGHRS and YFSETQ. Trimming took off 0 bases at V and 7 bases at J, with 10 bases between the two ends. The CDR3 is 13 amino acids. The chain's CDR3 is CASSLGGPDEAFF. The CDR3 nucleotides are TGCGCCAGCAGCTTGGGCGGGCCCGATGAAGCTTTCTTT.

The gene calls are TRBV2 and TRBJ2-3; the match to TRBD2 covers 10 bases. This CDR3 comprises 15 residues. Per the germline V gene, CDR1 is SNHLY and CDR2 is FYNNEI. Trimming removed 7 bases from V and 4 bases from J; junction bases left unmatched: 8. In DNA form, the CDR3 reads TGTGCCAGCACCATCGGGACTAGCGTCCCAGATACGCAGTATTTT. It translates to CASTIGTSVPDTQYF. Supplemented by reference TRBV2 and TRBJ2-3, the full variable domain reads EPEVTQTPSHQVTQMGQEVILRCVPISNHLYFYWYRQILGQKVEFLVSFYNNEISEKSEIFDDQFSVERPDGSNFTLKIRSTKLEDSAMYFCASTIGTSVPDTQYFGPGTRLTVL.

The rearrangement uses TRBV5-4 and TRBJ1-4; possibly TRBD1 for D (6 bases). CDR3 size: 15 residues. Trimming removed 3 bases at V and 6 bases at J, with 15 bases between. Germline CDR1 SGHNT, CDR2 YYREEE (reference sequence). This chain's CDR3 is CASSSQRDTYEKLFF. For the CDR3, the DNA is TGTGCCAGCAGCTCCCAACGGGACACTTATGAAAAACTGTTTTTT. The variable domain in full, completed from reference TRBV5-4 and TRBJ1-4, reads ETGVTQSPTHLIKTRGQQVTLRCSSQSGHNTVSWYQQALGQGPQFIFQYYREEENGRGNFPPRFSGLQFPNYSSELNVNALELDDSALYLCASSSQRDTYEKLFFGSGTQLSVL.

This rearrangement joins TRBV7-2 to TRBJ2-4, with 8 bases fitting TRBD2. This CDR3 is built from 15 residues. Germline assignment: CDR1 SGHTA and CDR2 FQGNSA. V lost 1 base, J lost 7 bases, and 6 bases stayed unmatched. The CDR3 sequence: CASSLEASGYNIQYF. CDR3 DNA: TGTGCCAGCAGCTTAGAGGCTAGCGGGTACAACATTCAGTACTTC.

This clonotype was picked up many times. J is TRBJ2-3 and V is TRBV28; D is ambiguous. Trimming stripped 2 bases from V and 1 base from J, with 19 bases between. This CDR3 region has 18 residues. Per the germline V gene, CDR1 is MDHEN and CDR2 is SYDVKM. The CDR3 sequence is CASSLGDTWAPGTDTQYF. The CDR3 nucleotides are TGTGCCAGCAGTTTAGGTGACACTTGGGCCCCAGGCACAGATACGCAGTATTTT.

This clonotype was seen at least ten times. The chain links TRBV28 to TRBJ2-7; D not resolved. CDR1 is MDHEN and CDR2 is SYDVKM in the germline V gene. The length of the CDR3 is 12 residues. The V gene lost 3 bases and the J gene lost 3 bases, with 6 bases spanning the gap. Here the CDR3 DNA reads TGTGCCAGCAGTTTGGCCTACTACGAGCAGTACTTC. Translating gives CASSLAYYEQYF. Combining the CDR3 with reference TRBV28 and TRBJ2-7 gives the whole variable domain DVKVTQSSRYLVKRTGEKVFLECVQDMDHENMFWYRQDPGLGLRLIYFSYDVKMKEKGDIPEGYSVSREKKERFSLILESASTNQTSMYLCASSLAYYEQYFGPGTRLTVT.

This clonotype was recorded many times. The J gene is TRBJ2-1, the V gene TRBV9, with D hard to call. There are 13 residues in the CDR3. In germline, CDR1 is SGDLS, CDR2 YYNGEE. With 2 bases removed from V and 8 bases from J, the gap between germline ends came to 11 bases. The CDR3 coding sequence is TGTGCCAGCAGCGTTACGGTGAGCGATGAGCAGTTCTTC. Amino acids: CASSVTVSDEQFF.